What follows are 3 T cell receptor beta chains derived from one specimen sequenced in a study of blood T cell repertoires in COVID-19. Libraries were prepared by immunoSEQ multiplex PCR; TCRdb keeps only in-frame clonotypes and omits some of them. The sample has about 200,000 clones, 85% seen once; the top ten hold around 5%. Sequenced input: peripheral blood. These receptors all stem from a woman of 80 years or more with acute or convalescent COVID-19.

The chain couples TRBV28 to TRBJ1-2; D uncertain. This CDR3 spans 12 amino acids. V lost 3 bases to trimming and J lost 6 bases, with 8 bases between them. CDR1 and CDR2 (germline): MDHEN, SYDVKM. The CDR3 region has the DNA TGTGCCAGCAGTTTGGGAGCGAATGGCTACACCTTC. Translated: CASSLGANGYTF.

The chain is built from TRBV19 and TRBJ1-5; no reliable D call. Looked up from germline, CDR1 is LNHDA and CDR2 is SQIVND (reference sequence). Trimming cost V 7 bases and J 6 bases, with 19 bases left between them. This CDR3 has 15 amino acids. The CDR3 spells CASNQAGATFQPQHF. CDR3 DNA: TGTGCCAGTAATCAGGCGGGAGCGACTTTTCAGCCCCAGCATTTT.

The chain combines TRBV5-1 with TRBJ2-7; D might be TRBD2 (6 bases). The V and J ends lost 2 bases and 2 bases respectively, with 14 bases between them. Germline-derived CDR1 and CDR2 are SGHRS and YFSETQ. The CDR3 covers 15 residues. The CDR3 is CASSFYRDSTYEQYF. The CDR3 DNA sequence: TGCGCCAGCAGCTTTTACCGGGACTCGACCTACGAGCAGTACTTC.